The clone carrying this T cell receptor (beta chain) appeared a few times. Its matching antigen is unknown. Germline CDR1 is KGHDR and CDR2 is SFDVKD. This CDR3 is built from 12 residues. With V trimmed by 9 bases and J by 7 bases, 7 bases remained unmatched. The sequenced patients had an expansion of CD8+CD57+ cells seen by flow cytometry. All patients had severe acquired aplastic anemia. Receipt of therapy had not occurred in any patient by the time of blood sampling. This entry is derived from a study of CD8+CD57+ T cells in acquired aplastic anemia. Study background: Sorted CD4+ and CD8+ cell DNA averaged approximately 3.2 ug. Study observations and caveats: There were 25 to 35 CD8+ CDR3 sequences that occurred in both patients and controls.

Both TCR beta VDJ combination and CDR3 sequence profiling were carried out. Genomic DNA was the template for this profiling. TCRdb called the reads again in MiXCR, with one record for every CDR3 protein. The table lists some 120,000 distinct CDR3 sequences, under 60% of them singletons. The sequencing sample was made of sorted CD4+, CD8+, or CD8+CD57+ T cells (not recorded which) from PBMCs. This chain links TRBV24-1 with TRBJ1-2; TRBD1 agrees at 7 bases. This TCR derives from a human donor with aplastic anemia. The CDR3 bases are TGTGCCACCTCGACAGGGATCGGTGGCTACACCTTC. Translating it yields CATSTGIGGYTF.